These 20 T cell receptor beta chains originate from one sample sequenced in a study of T cells in Graves' hyperthyroidism and ophthalmopathy. There were TCR beta CDR3 regions amplified from RNA transcripts. Carried out on the TCR CDR3, a first-round RT-PCR used the HTBI primer set. TCRdb used MiXCR to reprocess the multiplex PCR reads, holding one entry per CDR3 protein. The sample yields about 520,000 distinct CDR3 sequences, around 21% seen once. Sequenced material: blood. These receptors originate from a man aged 18-30 years with Graves' hyperthyroidism.

Many counts were recorded for this clonotype. V and J are TRBV5-1 and TRBJ1-2; D might be TRBD1 (5 bases). The V gene's germline CDR1 is SGHRS and CDR2 YFSETQ. The CDR3 runs to 15 residues. Trimming shortened V by 4 bases and J by 2 bases, and 15 bases separated the two germline ends. Written as DNA, the CDR3 is TGCGCCAGCAGCCTAGTCCCGGGGGACAACTATGGCTACACCTTC. It specifies CASSLVPGDNYGYTF.

Many counts were recorded for this clonotype. This rearrangement joins TRBV6-1 to TRBJ1-3; D perhaps matches TRBD1 (5 bases). In germline, CDR1 is MNHNS, CDR2 SASEGT. The CDR3 is 15 amino acids. Trimming took off 4 bases at V and 0 bases at J, with 10 bases between the two ends. DNA for the CDR3: TGTGCCAGCAGTGGCAGGGTCAACTCTGGAAACACCATATATTTT. It codes for CASSGRVNSGNTIYF.

The rearrangement joins TRBV11-2 to TRBJ2-2; D might be TRBD1 (5 bases). Deletions cut 4 bases from V and 5 bases from J, with 11 bases between. CDR1 is SGHAT and CDR2 is FQNNGV in the germline V gene. CDR3 length equals 14 residues. The CDR3 loop reads CASSSKTDTGELFF. Here the CDR3 DNA reads TGTGCCAGCAGCTCGAAGACAGATACCGGGGAGCTGTTTTTT.

There are many counts of this clonotype. The rearrangement joins TRBV27 to TRBJ1-3; D not resolved. CDR3 size: 16 residues. The V gene's germline CDR1 is MNHEY and CDR2 SMNVEV (reference sequence). Trimming removed 4 bases from V and 3 bases from J, with 16 bases in between. The CDR3 reads CASSSRSLDRGNTIYF. The CDR3 bases are TGTGCCAGCAGTTCCCGATCTCTTGACCGTGGAAACACCATATATTTT.

This chain connects TRBV20-1 to TRBJ1-5; 8 bases map to TRBD1. V dropped 6 bases and J dropped 7; count of bases not matched to a gene: 11. Germline CDR1 DFQATT, CDR2 SNEGSKA (reference sequence). There are 14 residues in the CDR3. In DNA, the CDR3 is TGCAGTGCCCTAGAGCCTTCAGGGGGCCAGCCCCAGCATTTT. It specifies CSALEPSGGQPQHF.

In this sample, this clonotype turned up a few times. This rearrangement joins TRBV2 to TRBJ2-7; no firm D call. The V end was cut by 1 base, the J end by 3 bases, with 10 bases between. The CDR3 covers 14 residues. From germline, CDR1 is SNHLY and CDR2 FYNNEI. The CDR3 protein is CASSEGGSDYEQYF. The CDR3 region has the DNA TGTGCCAGCAGTGAAGGTGGCAGTGACTACGAGCAGTACTTC.

The chain employs TRBV12-3 or TRBV12-4 and TRBJ1-1; D is possibly TRBD1 (6 bases). The V gene lost 6 bases and the J gene lost 8 bases, with 13 bases spanning the gap. This CDR3 is built from 12 residues. The CDR3 DNA reads TGTGCCAGCAGAGGGGGAGGGGACGAAGCTTTCTTT. This codes for CASRGGGDEAFF.

With regard to this clonotype: The junction departs from the called germline gene at one end, perhaps through a read error. CDR3 bases: TGTGCCAGCAGATTTTCGTCCTTCGGGGCCAACGTTCTGACTTTC. Residues: CASRFSSFGANVLTF. The rearrangement joins TRBV6-1 to TRBJ2-6; D possibly uses TRBD1 or TRBD2 (5 bases each). Germline V gene data show CDR1 as MNHNS and CDR2 as SASEGT. The CDR3 is 15 residues long.

A few counts support this clonotype. The genes are TRBV6-2 or TRBV6-3 and TRBJ1-5, with 7 bases identical to TRBD1. The CDR3 spans 18 residues. Per germline, CDR1 MNHEY and CDR2 SVGEGT. The junction had 17 bases not matched to a gene; V was cut back by 7 bases and J by 2 bases. In DNA, the CDR3 is TGTGCCAGCATCCCGAGGAGGGGGCTCAGTTCCCGCAATCAGCCCCAGCATTTT. Translated: CASIPRRGLSSRNQPQHF.

V usage is TRBV5-1 and J usage is TRBJ1-1, with D perhaps matching TRBD1 (6 bases). The CDR3 runs to 16 residues. V lost 0 bases and J 6 bases, leaving 18 bases between the germline ends. Per the germline V gene, CDR1 is SGHRS and CDR2 is YFSETQ. CDR3 region: CASSLGPEVGGPEAFF. Written as DNA, the CDR3 is TGCGCCAGCAGCTTGGGGCCGGAGGTAGGGGGGCCTGAAGCTTTCTTT.

The chain joins TRBV29-1 to TRBJ2-1; TRBD2 might be the D (5 bases). Trimming took off 3 bases at V and 5 bases at J, with 17 bases between the two ends. Germline assignment: CDR1 SQVTM and CDR2 ANQGSEA. This CDR3 has 15 amino acids. The CDR3 is CSVEARGFVDNEQFF. The CDR3 DNA follows: TGCAGCGTTGAGGCCCGAGGGTTTGTAGACAATGAGCAGTTCTTC.

In this sample, this clonotype turned up many times. The chain couples TRBV20-1 to TRBJ1-1, with D possibly matching TRBD1 (6 bases). CDR3 size: 13 residues. Germline assignment: CDR1 DFQATT and CDR2 SNEGSKA (reference sequence). V shed 6 bases and J shed 5 bases, with 16 bases lying between them. This CDR3 is CSAKTGAETEAFF. Written as DNA, the CDR3 is TGCAGTGCCAAAACGGGGGCCGAGACTGAAGCTTTCTTT.

This chain links TRBV12-3 or TRBV12-4 with TRBJ2-5; no firm D call. The germline V and J ends were trimmed by 5 bases and 2 bases, with 12 bases remaining between them. The CDR3 runs 14 residues. CDR3 bases: TGTGCCAGCAGTCCACGGGCCAAACAAGAGACCCAGTACTTC. Encoded protein: CASSPRAKQETQYF.

The chain combines TRBV6-1 with TRBJ2-6; 7 bases match TRBD1. The CDR3 is made up of 16 amino acids. V trimming: 4 bases; J trimming: 4 bases; junction bases outside the gene matches: 7. Germline V gene data show CDR1 as MNHNS and CDR2 as SASEGT. CDR3 in DNA: TGTGCCAGCAGTGGCGAGACAGGGTCCGGGGCCAACGTCCTGACTTTC. It specifies CASSGETGSGANVLTF.

This clonotype showed up many times. The chain is built from TRBV6-1 and TRBJ2-5; 8 bases are shared with TRBD2. Germline V gene lookup returns CDR1 MNHNS and CDR2 SASEGT. This CDR3 is built from 16 residues. The DNA of the CDR3 is TGTGCTGCCGGACCAGCGGGGGCCAGAAGGAAAGAGACCCAGTACTTC. Its translation: CAAGPAGARRKETQYF.

This clonotype was recorded many times. The J gene is TRBJ1-2, the V gene TRBV28; 7 positions match TRBD1. V trimming: 2 bases; J trimming: 0 bases; junction bases outside the gene matches: 6. This CDR3 is built from 16 residues. The germline V gene encodes CDR1 MDHEN and CDR2 SYDVKM. CDR3 protein: CASSLHRGPTNYGYTF. The CDR3 DNA is TGTGCCAGCAGTTTACACAGGGGCCCTACTAACTATGGCTACACCTTC.

The chain recombines TRBV20-1 with TRBJ2-5; tentative D call: TRBD1 (5 bases). The germline V and J ends were trimmed by 1 base and 0 bases, with 6 bases remaining between them. The CDR3 extends over 13 amino acids. Per germline, CDR1 DFQATT and CDR2 SNEGSKA (reference sequence). CDR3: CSARGQNQETQYF. The CDR3 nucleotides read TGCAGTGCTAGAGGACAGAACCAAGAGACCCAGTACTTC.

This clonotype was detected ten times or more. V and J are TRBV15 and TRBJ2-7; D is ambiguous. Trimming stripped 4 bases from V and 2 bases from J, with 18 bases between. Germline V gene lookup returns CDR1 LNHNV and CDR2 YYDKDF (reference sequence). CDR3 size: 16 residues. The CDR3: CATSKEEKDRTYEQYF. CDR3 sequence (DNA): TGTGCCACCAGCAAAGAGGAGAAGGACCGTACCTACGAGCAGTACTTC. Full variable domain (remainder filled in from reference TRBV15 and TRBJ2-7): DAMVIQNPRYQVTQFGKPVTLSCSQTLNHNVMYWYQQKSSQAPKLLFHYYDKDFNNEADTPDNFQSRRPNTSFCFLDIRSPGLGDTAMYLCATSKEEKDRTYEQYFGPGTRLTVT.

This clonotype came up once. The gene calls are TRBV2 and TRBJ1-2; 7 bases line up with TRBD1. Per germline, CDR1 SNHLY and CDR2 FYNNEI. The CDR3 consists of 16 residues. Unmatched junction bases numbered 13, after V lost 7 bases and J lost 2 bases. CDR3 residues: CASTQFGGQKNYGYTF. The CDR3 coding sequence is TGTGCCAGCACCCAATTTGGGGGACAGAAAAACTATGGCTACACCTTC. Filled out from reference TRBV2 and TRBJ1-2, the complete variable domain reads EPEVTQTPSHQVTQMGQEVILRCVPISNHLYFYWYRQILGQKVEFLVSFYNNEISEKSEIFDDQFSVERPDGSNFTLKIRSTKLEDSAMYFCASTQFGGQKNYGYTFGSGTRLTVV.

There are many counts of this clonotype. The chain recombines TRBV18 with TRBJ2-5; TRBD2 agrees at 7 bases. Germline CDR1 KGHSH, CDR2 LQKENI. The CDR3 contains 14 residues. Unmatched junction bases numbered 7, after V lost 5 bases and J lost 4 bases. This CDR3 is CASSSTSSGETQYF. In DNA, the CDR3 is TGTGCCAGCTCATCGACTAGCTCGGGAGAGACCCAGTACTTC.